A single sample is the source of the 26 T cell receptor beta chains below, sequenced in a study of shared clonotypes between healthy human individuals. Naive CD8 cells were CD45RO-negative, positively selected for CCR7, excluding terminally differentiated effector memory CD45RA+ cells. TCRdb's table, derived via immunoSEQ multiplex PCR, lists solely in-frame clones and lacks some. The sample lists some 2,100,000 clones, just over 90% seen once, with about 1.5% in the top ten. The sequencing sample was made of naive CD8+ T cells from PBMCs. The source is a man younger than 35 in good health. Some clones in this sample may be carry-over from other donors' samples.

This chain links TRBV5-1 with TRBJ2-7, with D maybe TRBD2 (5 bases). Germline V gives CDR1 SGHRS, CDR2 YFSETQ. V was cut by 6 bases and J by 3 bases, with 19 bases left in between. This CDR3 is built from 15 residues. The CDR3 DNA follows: TGCGCCAGCAAAATTTACCCCGGGGTTGACTACGAGCAGTACTTC. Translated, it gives CASKIYPGVDYEQYF.

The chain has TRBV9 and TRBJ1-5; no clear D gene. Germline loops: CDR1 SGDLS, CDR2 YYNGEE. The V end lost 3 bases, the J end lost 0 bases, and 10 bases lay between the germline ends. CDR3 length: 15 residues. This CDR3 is CASSETGNSNQPQHF. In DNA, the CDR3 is TGTGCCAGCAGCGAGACGGGGAATAGCAATCAGCCCCAGCATTTT.

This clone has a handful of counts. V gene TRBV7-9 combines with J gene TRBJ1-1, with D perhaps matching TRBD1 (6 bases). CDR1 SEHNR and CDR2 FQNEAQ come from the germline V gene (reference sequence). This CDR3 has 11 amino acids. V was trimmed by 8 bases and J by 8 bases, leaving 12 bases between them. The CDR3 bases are TGTGCCAGCGCCCAGGGGTTGGAAGCTTTCTTT. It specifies CASAQGLEAFF.

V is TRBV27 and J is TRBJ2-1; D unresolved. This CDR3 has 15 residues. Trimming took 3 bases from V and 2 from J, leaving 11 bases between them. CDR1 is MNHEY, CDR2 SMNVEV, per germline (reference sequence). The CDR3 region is CASSFGQTTYNEQFF. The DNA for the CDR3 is TGTGCCAGCAGTTTCGGGCAGACCACCTACAATGAGCAGTTCTTC.

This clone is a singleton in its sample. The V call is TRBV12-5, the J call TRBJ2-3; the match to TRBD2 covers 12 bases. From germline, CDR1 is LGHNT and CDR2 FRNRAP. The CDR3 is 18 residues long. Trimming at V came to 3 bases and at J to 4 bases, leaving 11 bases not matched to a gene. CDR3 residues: CASGFASLTSGSADTQYF. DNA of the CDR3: TGTGCTAGTGGTTTCGCTTCCCTGACTAGCGGGAGTGCAGATACGCAGTATTTT.

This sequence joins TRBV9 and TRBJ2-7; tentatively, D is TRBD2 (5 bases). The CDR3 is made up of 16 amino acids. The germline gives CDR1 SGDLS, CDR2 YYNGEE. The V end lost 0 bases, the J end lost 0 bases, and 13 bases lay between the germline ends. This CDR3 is CASSVAGSGDSYEQYF. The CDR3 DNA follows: TGTGCCAGCAGCGTAGCGGGGAGCGGCGACTCCTACGAGCAGTACTTC.

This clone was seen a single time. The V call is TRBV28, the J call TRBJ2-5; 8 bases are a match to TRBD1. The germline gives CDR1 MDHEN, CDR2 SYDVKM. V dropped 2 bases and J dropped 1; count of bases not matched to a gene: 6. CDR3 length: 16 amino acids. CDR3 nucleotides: TGTGCCAGCAGTTTAAGTGACAGGGGCACCCAAGAGACCCAGTACTTC. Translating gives CASSLSDRGTQETQYF.

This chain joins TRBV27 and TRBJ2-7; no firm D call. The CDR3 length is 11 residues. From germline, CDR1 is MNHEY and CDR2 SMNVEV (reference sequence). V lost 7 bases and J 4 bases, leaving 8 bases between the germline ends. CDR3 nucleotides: TGTGCCAGCAAAACGGGTTACGAGCAGTACTTC. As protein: CASKTGYEQYF.

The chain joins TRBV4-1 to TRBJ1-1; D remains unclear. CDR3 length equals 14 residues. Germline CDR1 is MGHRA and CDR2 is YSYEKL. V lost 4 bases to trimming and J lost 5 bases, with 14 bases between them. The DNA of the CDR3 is TGCGCCAGCAGCCCCATTAACGGTGGTACTGAAGCTTTCTTT. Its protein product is CASSPINGGTEAFF.

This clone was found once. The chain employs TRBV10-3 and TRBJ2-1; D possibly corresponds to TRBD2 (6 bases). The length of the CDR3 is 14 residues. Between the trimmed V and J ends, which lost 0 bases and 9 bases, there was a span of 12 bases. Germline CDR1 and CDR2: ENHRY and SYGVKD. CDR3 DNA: TGTGCCATCAGTGAGTCCACTAGCTATCCTGAGCAGTTCTTC. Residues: CAISESTSYPEQFF.

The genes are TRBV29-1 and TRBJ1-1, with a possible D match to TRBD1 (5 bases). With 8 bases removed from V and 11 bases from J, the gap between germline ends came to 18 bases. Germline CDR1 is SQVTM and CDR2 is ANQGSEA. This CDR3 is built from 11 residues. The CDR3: CSPGDSRGAFF. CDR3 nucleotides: TGCAGCCCGGGGGACTCCCGGGGGGCTTTCTTT.

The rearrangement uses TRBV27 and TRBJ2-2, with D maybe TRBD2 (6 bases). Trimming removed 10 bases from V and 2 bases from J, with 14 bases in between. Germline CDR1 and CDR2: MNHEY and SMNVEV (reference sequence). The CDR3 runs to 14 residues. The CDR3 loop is CATRGSGNTGELFF. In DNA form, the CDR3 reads TGTGCCACCCGGGGTAGCGGAAACACCGGGGAGCTGTTTTTT.

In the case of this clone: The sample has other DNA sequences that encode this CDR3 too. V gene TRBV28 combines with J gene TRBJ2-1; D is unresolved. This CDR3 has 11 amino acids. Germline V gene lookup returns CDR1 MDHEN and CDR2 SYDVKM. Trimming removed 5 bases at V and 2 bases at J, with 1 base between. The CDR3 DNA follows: TGTGCCAGCAGTCCCTACAATGAGCAGTTCTTC. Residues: CASSPYNEQFF.

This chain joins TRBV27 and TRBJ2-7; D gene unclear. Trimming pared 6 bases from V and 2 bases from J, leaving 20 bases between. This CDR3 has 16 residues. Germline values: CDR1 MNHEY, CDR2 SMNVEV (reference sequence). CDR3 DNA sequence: TGTGCCAGCAGCCCCTCAACGGGCGTACGGACCTACGAGCAGTACTTC. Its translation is CASSPSTGVRTYEQYF.

The CDR3 sequence: CATTGTSVHEQYF. The CDR3, as DNA: TGTGCCACAACTGGGACTAGCGTGCACGAGCAGTACTTC. V is TRBV28 and J is TRBJ2-7; TRBD2 aligns across 10 bases. Losses at the gene ends were 10 bases for V and 5 bases for J; bases not matched to a gene: 8. The CDR3 is made up of 13 amino acids. The germline V gene has CDR1 MDHEN and CDR2 SYDVKM.

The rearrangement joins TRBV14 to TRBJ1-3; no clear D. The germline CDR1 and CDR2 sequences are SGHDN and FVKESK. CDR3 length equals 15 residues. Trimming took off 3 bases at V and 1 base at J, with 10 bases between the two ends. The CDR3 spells CASSQDGNSGNTIYF. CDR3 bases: TGTGCCAGCAGCCAGGACGGCAATTCTGGAAACACCATATATTTT.

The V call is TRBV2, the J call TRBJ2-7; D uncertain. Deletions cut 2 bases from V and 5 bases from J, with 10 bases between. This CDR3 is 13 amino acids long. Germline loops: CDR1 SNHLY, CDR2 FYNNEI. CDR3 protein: CASSERDFDEQYF. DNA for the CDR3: TGTGCCAGCAGTGAAAGGGATTTCGACGAGCAGTACTTC.

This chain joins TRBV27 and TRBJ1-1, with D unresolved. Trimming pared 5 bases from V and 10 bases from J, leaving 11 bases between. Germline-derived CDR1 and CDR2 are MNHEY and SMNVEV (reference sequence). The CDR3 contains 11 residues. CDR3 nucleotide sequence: TGTGCCAGCAGTCACACGGGGATAGCTTTCTTT. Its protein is CASSHTGIAFF.

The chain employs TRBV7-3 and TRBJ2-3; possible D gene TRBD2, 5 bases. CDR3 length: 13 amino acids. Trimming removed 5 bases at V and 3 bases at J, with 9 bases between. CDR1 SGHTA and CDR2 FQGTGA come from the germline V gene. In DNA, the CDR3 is TGTGCCAGCAGCCCTCCGGGGACAGATACGCAGTATTTT. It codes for CASSPPGTDTQYF. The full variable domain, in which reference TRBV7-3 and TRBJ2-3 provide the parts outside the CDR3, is GAGVSQTPSNKVTEKGKYVELRCDPISGHTALYWYRQSLGQGPEFLIYFQGTGAADDSGLPNDRFFAVRPEGSVSTLKIQRTERGDSAVYLCASSPPGTDTQYFGPGTRLTVL.

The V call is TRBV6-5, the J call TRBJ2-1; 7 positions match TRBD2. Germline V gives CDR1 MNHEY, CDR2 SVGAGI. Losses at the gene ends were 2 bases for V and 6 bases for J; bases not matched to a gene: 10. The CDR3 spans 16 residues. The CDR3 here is CASSYQPGLLINEQFF. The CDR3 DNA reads TGTGCCAGCAGTTACCAACCGGGACTACTAATCAATGAGCAGTTCTTC.

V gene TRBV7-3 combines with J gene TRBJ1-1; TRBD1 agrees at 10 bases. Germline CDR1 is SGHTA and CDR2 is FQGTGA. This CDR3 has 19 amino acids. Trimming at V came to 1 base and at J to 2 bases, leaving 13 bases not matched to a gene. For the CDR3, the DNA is TGTGCCAGCAGCTTAAAGGTCATTGTGGGGACAGGGGCCAACACTGAAGCTTTCTTT. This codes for CASSLKVIVGTGANTEAFF.

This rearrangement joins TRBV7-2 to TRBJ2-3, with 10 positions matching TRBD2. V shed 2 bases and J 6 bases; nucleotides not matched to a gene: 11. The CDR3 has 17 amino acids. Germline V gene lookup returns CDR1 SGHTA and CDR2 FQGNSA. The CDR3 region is CASSLMWLAGVLDTQYF. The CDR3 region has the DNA TGTGCCAGCAGCTTAATGTGGCTAGCGGGAGTTCTGGATACGCAGTATTTT.

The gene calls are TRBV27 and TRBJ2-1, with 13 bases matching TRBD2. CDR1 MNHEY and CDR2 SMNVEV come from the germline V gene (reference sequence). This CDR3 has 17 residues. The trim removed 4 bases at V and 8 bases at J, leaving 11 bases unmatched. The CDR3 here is CASSSRTSGSGRDEQFF. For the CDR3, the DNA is TGTGCCAGCAGTTCTCGGACTAGCGGGAGTGGTAGGGATGAGCAGTTCTTC.

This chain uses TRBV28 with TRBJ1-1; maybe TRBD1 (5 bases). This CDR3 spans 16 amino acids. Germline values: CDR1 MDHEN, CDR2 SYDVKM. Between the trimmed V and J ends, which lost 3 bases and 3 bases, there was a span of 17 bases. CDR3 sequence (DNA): TGTGCCAGCAGTTTTAGCACTCCAGGGTTGGACACTGAAGCTTTCTTT. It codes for CASSFSTPGLDTEAFF. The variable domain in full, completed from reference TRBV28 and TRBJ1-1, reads DVKVTQSSRYLVKRTGEKVFLECVQDMDHENMFWYRQDPGLGLRLIYFSYDVKMKEKGDIPEGYSVSREKKERFSLILESASTNQTSMYLCASSFSTPGLDTEAFFGQGTRLTVV.

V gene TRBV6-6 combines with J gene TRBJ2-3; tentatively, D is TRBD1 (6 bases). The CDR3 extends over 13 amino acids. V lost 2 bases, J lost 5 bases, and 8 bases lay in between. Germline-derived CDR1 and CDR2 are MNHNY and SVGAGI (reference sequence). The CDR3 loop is CASSYVRGDTQYF. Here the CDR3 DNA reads TGTGCCAGCAGTTACGTCAGGGGAGATACGCAGTATTTT.

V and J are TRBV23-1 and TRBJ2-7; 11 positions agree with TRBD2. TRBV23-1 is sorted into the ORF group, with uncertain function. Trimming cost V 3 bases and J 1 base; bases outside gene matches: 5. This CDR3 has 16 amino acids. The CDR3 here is CASSHPGLAVSYEQYF. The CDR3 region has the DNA TGCGCCAGCAGTCACCCGGGACTAGCGGTGTCCTACGAGCAGTACTTC.